This is a list of T cell receptor beta chains from one sample in a study of glioma-infiltrating T cells after dendritic cell vaccination. Produced via immunoSEQ multiplex PCR; TCRdb's table is partial and in-frame only. The table has 25,000 to 35,000 clones, 90% to 95% seen once; the top ten hold more than 2%. The sample was blood, taken before dendritic cell vaccination. Receptors originate from a human donor with glioblastoma. CDR3s include the opening cysteine and the closing phenylalanine or tryptophan. D genes are given only for firm matches. Some rows mark clone size as missing; the rest say once, few, many or name a class of expanded clone.

J gene	V gene	clone size	D gene	CDR3 protein	CDR3 DNA
TRBJ1-4	TRBV5-1	.	TRBD1	CASSLWGDSRSATNEKLFF	TGCGCCAGCAGCTTGTGGGGGGACAGTCGATCGGCAACTAATGAAAAACTGTTTTTT
TRBJ2-3	TRBV25-1	.	.	CASSEWTDKDTQYF	TGTGCCAGCAGTGAATGGACAGATAAAGATACGCAGTATTTT
TRBJ1-1	TRBV29-1	.	.	CSVERLQDTEAFF	TGCAGCGTTGAAAGACTTCAAGACACTGAAGCTTTCTTT
TRBJ2-7	TRBV19	.	TRBD2	CASSSRTSRLWDEQYF	TGTGCCAGTAGTTCACGGACTAGCCGGCTCTGGGACGAGCAGTACTTC
TRBJ2-5	TRBV5-1	.	TRBD2	CASSMSGGPGPQETQYF	TGCGCCAGCAGCATGAGCGGGGGCCCGGGCCCTCAAGAGACCCAGTACTTC
TRBJ2-6	TRBV5-4	.	TRBD1	CASSPGGLLSGANVLTF	TGTGCCAGCAGCCCAGGGGGTCTCCTCTCTGGGGCCAACGTCCTGACTTTC
TRBJ2-2	TRBV6-4	.	TRBD2	CASSPRWRLAGGANTGELFF	TGTGCCAGCAGTCCCAGGTGGAGACTAGCGGGGGGGGCGAACACCGGGGAGCTGTTTTTT
TRBJ2-3	TRBV7-9	few	.	CASSLGNSGRTSTDTQYF	TGTGCCAGCAGCTTAGGTAATAGTGGACGGACTAGCACAGATACGCAGTATTTT
TRBJ2-7	TRBV19	.	TRBD1	CASSRTGSSYEQYF	TGTGCCAGTAGCCGGACAGGGAGCTCCTACGAGCAGTACTTC
TRBJ1-6	TRBV19	.	.	CASKGRGDSPLHF	TGTGCCAGTAAGGGCAGGGGCGACTCCCCCCTCCACTTT
TRBJ2-2	TRBV2	.	TRBD1	CASSRDRGETGELFF	TGTGCCAGCAGCCGGGACAGGGGGGAAACCGGGGAGCTGTTTTTT
TRBJ2-7	TRBV13	.	TRBD2	CASSLGRRGDYEQYF	TGTGCCAGCAGCTTAGGGAGGCGGGGGGACTACGAGCAGTACTTC
TRBJ2-5	TRBV5-8	.	.	CASSALQGGSQETQYF	TGTGCCAGCAGCGCCTTACAGGGAGGGTCGCAAGAGACCCAGTACTTC
TRBJ2-2	TRBV11-2	.	TRBD1	CASIPDRATGELFF	TGTGCCAGCATCCCGGACAGGGCCACCGGGGAGCTGTTTTTT
TRBJ2-3	TRBV7-9	.	TRBD2	CASSLLGRGGSPDTQYF	TGTGCCAGCAGCCTATTAGGACGGGGGGGTTCGCCAGATACGCAGTATTTT
TRBJ1-2	TRBV18	.	.	CASSPVKQDRYGYTF	TGTGCCAGCTCACCAGTCAAACAGGATCGCTATGGCTACACCTTC
TRBJ2-1	TRBV5-1	.	TRBD1	CASSFSGTGDRNEQFF	TGCGCCAGCAGTTTTTCAGGGACAGGGGATAGGAATGAGCAGTTCTTC
TRBJ1-5	TRBV6-5	once	.	CASSGQQNQPQHF	TGTGCCAGCAGTGGACAGCAAAATCAGCCCCAGCATTTT
TRBJ2-5	TRBV5-1	.	.	CASSSGSSGETQYF	TGCGCCAGCAGTTCGGGATCGTCGGGGGAGACCCAGTACTTC
TRBJ2-6	TRBV7-9	.	.	CASSFGRGSGDPGANVLTF	TGTGCCAGCAGCTTTGGGCGAGGGTCGGGGGACCCTGGGGCCAACGTCCTGACTTTC
TRBJ1-2	TRBV2	.	TRBD1	CASSVGQQNYGYTF	TGTGCCAGCAGTGTGGGACAGCAGAACTATGGCTACACCTTC
TRBJ1-2	TRBV7-2	.	.	CASSPPKAGLGYGYTF	TGTGCCAGCAGCCCTCCCAAAGCAGGGCTAGGGTATGGCTACACCTTC
TRBJ2-1	TRBV5-1	.	.	CASSLGGGMTYNEQFF	TGCGCCAGCAGCCTGGGAGGGGGTATGACCTACAATGAGCAGTTCTTC
TRBJ1-5	TRBV7-2	.	.	CASSQGSNNQPQHF	TGTGCCAGTAGCCAGGGGTCGAACAATCAGCCCCAGCATTTT
TRBJ1-4	TRBV18	.	TRBD1	CASSPGQGAEKLFF	TGTGCCAGCTCACCGGGACAGGGGGCTGAAAAACTGTTTTTT
TRBJ2-7	TRBV2	.	.	CASSDGVSSEQYF	TGTGCCAGCAGTGATGGAGTATCCAGCGAGCAGTACTTC
TRBJ1-5	TRBV4-1	.	TRBD1	CASSRGTGGPLHF	TGCGCCAGCAGCCGCGGAACAGGGGGCCCCTTGCATTTT
TRBJ1-6	TRBV6-1	.	.	CASSEEGRGVSPLHF	TGTGCCAGCAGTGAAGAGGGCAGGGGTGTCTCCCCCCTCCACTTT
TRBJ1-6	TRBV6-1	once	.	CASSEWDSVGSPLHF	TGTGCCAGCAGTGAATGGGATAGCGTCGGATCACCCCTCCACTTT
TRBJ1-2	TRBV7-2	.	TRBD1	CASSPETGSNYGYTF	TGTGCCAGCAGCCCAGAGACAGGGTCAAACTATGGCTACACCTTC
TRBJ2-7	TRBV5-1	.	.	CASSLAFKGAYEQYF	TGCGCCAGCAGCTTGGCCTTCAAGGGGGCCTACGAGCAGTACTTC
TRBJ2-1	TRBV6-5	few	.	CASSYGGYNEQFF	TGTGCCAGCAGTTACGGAGGTTACAATGAGCAGTTCTTC
TRBJ1-1	TRBV9	.	TRBD1	CASSQAAGTGTFF	TGTGCCAGCAGCCAGGCGGCGGGGACAGGGACTTTCTTT
TRBJ2-5	TRBV2	once	.	CASRTRGHQETQYF	TGTGCCAGCAGAACGCGGGGTCACCAAGAGACCCAGTACTTC
TRBJ2-7	TRBV5-1	.	.	CASTPWPGSSYEQYF	TGCGCCAGCACCCCATGGCCGGGATCTTCCTACGAGCAGTACTTC
TRBJ1-4	TRBV7-2	.	.	CASSAGGGRNEKLFF	TGTGCCAGCAGCGCCGGCGGGGGGCGGAATGAAAAACTGTTTTTT
TRBJ2-3	TRBV10-3	once	.	CATQDSSGADTQYF	TGTGCCACCCAGGACTCGAGTGGAGCAGATACGCAGTATTTT
TRBJ2-3	TRBV5-4	.	TRBD1	CASGRQGETDTQYF	TGTGCCAGCGGCAGACAGGGGGAAACAGATACGCAGTATTTT
TRBJ2-5	TRBV6-5	once	TRBD2	CASSGLAGGQETQYF	TGTGCCAGCAGTGGACTAGCGGGGGGGCAAGAGACCCAGTACTTC
TRBJ2-1	TRBV18	.	TRBD2	CASSPRGRGGSSYNEQFF	TGTGCCAGCTCACCACGAGGACGGGGGGGCAGCTCCTACAATGAGCAGTTCTTC
TRBJ1-2	TRBV29-1	.	.	CSDDRTDPDIGYTF	TGCAGCGACGACAGGACAGACCCCGATATAGGCTACACCTTC
TRBJ1-1	TRBV4-2	.	.	CASSQVGGRNTEAFF	TGTGCCAGCAGCCAAGTAGGGGGAAGGAACACTGAAGCTTTCTTT
TRBJ2-5	TRBV21-1	.	.	CASSTKTAGLGQETQYF	TGTGCCAGCAGCACCAAGACTGCGGGGTTGGGCCAAGAGACCCAGTACTTC
TRBJ1-2	TRBV6-1	.	.	CASSPTGPAPYGYTF	TGTGCCAGCAGCCCTACAGGGCCCGCTCCCTATGGCTACACCTTC
TRBJ2-4	TRBV4-1	.	TRBD2	CASSQGIYGGKNIQYF	TGCGCCAGCAGCCAAGGGATCTACGGGGGGAAAAACATTCAGTACTTC
TRBJ2-7	TRBV6-6	.	TRBD1	CASSGTGTTYEQYF	TGTGCCAGCAGTGGGACAGGGACCACCTACGAGCAGTACTTC
TRBJ2-3	TRBV5-1	.	TRBD1	CASSSMTGGTDTQYF	TGCGCCAGCAGCTCAATGACAGGGGGCACAGATACGCAGTATTTT
TRBJ1-5	TRBV6-5	.	TRBD1	CASRTGGNQPQHF	TGTGCCAGCAGGACAGGGGGGAATCAGCCCCAGCATTTT
TRBJ2-7	TRBV20-1	.	.	CSVGVPSEQYF	TGCAGTGTCGGGGTCCCGAGCGAGCAGTACTTC
TRBJ1-2	TRBV5-3	.	.	CARDTTRYGYTF	TGTGCCAGAGACACGACCCGTTATGGCTACACCTTC
TRBJ2-5	TRBV7-2	few	TRBD2	CASSSLAGGINRRGGTQYF	TGTGCCAGCAGCTCACTAGCGGGGGGTATAAATCGGAGGGGTGGGACCCAGTACTTC
TRBJ1-1	TRBV7-2	few	.	CASSRIPTANTEAFF	TGTGCCAGCAGCCGAATCCCGACAGCGAACACTGAAGCTTTCTTT
TRBJ1-2	TRBV30	.	.	CAWNVGDYGYTF	TGTGCCTGGAATGTAGGGGACTATGGCTACACCTTC